The rows below give T cell receptor beta chains drawn from one sample of a study of shared clonotypes between healthy human individuals. Data came from immunoSEQ multiplex PCR; TCRdb stores just in-frame clones and leaves some out. Among over a million clones, about 75% were seen once, and the ten largest hold approximately 1.5%. Sequencing input: memory CD4+ T cells sorted from blood. These receptors all come from a young man in good health. Each CDR3 is given with its conserved first and last residue. The order of the fields is J gene, V gene, clone size, D gene, CDR3 DNA, CDR3 protein. The D gene is left open where the match is weak. Not every row has a clone size; where given, it reads once, few, many or a size class.

J: TRBJ2-2; V: TRBV5-1; size: -; D: -; DNA: TGCGCCAGCAGCTTGGGCGAAGCACTGGGGGAGCTGTTTTTT; CDR3: CASSLGEALGELFF
J: TRBJ2-1; V: TRBV20-1; size: -; D: -; DNA: TGCAGTGCTAGCGCGCTTTCGGAGCAGTTCTTC; CDR3: CSASALSEQFF
J: TRBJ2-7; V: TRBV10-1; size: -; D: -; DNA: TGCGCCAGCAAATCCCCCCTAGGGGAGCAGTACTTC; CDR3: CASKSPLGEQYF
J: TRBJ1-1; V: TRBV10-2; size: few; D: -; DNA: TGCGCCAGCAGTGATGGGGGGGGAATTAACACTGAAGCTTTCTTT; CDR3: CASSDGGGINTEAFF
J: TRBJ1-5; V: TRBV10-3; size: -; D: -; DNA: TGTGCCACCGGCGATGGCAATCAGCCCCAGCATTTT; CDR3: CATGDGNQPQHF
J: TRBJ1-2; V: TRBV7-9; size: -; D: -; DNA: TGTGCCAGCAGCCCAAACGCGGGGCCCCACTATGGCTACACCTTC; CDR3: CASSPNAGPHYGYTF
J: TRBJ2-1; V: TRBV4-3; size: once; D: TRBD2; DNA: TGCGCCAGCAGCCACCAATTAGCGGGGAGCTCCTACAATGAGCAGTTCTTC; CDR3: CASSHQLAGSSYNEQFF
J: TRBJ1-5; V: TRBV5-6; size: -; D: TRBD1; DNA: TGTGCCAGCAGCTTTCAGGGGGCCTTGGAAGGTCCCCAGCATTTT; CDR3: CASSFQGALEGPQHF
J: TRBJ2-3; V: TRBV19; size: many; D: -; DNA: TGTGCCAGTAGTGTGGATCGGCAGGGGGGGACAGATACGCAGTATTTT; CDR3: CASSVDRQGGTDTQYF
J: TRBJ1-2; V: TRBV13; size: many; D: TRBD1; DNA: TGTGCCAGCAGCTTACAGGGGGGAGGCTACACCTTC; CDR3: CASSLQGGGYTF